The clone carrying this T cell receptor beta chain has a single count. Its cognate antigen is unknown. This record comes from a study of blood T cells in healthy people across ages. This CDR3 contains 14 residues. V was pared by 2 bases and J by 1 base, with 9 bases between. Germline CDR1 and CDR2: SGHRS and YFSETQ. Study-wide points: It was found that TCR beta diversity correlated strongly with the percentage of naive T cells.

A J-beta primer mix and a sample-barcoded 5' primer were used in a second PCR of about 7 to 12 cycles. TCRdb ran MiXCR on the 5' RACE reads and lists one entry per CDR3 protein. The sample has 380,000 or so distinct CDR3 sequences; more than 45% are singletons. The receptor's source is a man between 60 and 70 years old in good health. Source material: blood. V gene TRBV5-1 combines with J gene TRBJ1-1; perhaps TRBD1 as D (5 bases). CDR3 nucleotides: TGCGCCAGCAGCTTCCGGACACCGAACACTGAAGCTTTCTTT. The encoded protein is CASSFRTPNTEAFF.